Each of the 6 T cell receptor beta chains below was sequenced from the same sample in a study of T cells after yellow fever vaccination. TCRdb reprocessed the 5' RACE reads via MiXCR and lists one record per CDR3 protein. The sample lists some 600,000 distinct CDR3 sequences; 10% to 15% were seen once. The source material was PBMCs, sampled on the day of the yellow fever booster vaccination. These receptors were collected from a man under 40 who received the YFV17D yellow fever vaccine.

Ten or more counts support this clonotype. The chain links TRBV28 to TRBJ2-6; a weak D match, TRBD2 (5 bases). This CDR3 region has 15 residues. Trimming shortened V by 6 bases and J by 1 base, and 10 bases separated the two germline ends. Germline values: CDR1 MDHEN, CDR2 SYDVKM. The CDR3 reads CASRRTGSGANVLTF. CDR3 nucleotide sequence: TGTGCCAGCAGACGAACGGGGTCTGGGGCCAACGTCCTGACTTTC.

This clonotype was detected a few times. The chain has TRBV2 and TRBJ2-5; TRBD2 matches at 8 bases. The CDR3 consists of 13 residues. With 7 bases clipped from V and 5 bases from J, the junction kept 6 bases outside the gene matches. Germline CDR1 reads SNHLY; CDR2 reads FYNNEI. CDR3 amino acids: CASKRERLETQYF. CDR3 nucleotides: TGTGCCAGCAAGCGGGAGCGGTTGGAGACCCAGTACTTC.

In its sample, this clonotype was seen a few times. The J gene is TRBJ1-2, the V gene TRBV12-3 or TRBV12-4; 10 nucleotides agree with TRBD1. V lost 8 bases, J lost 7 bases, and 7 bases stayed unmatched. CDR3 length equals 13 residues. The CDR3 sequence: CASGTGAARGYTF. CDR3 nucleotides: TGTGCCAGCGGGACAGGGGCGGCTCGTGGCTACACCTTC.

This clonotype came up many times. CDR3 DNA: TGCGCCAGCAGCTTGGTAGGCAGGGAGCAGTTCTTC. It encodes CASSLVGREQFF. V is TRBV5-1 and J is TRBJ2-1; D is undetermined. V was trimmed by 0 bases and J by 10 bases, leaving 8 bases between them. This CDR3 region has 12 residues. The germline V gene has CDR1 SGHRS and CDR2 YFSETQ. The variable domain in full, completed from reference TRBV5-1 and TRBJ2-1, reads KAGVTQTPRYLIKTRGQQVTLSCSPISGHRSVSWYQQTPGQGLQFLFEYFSETQRNKGNFPGRFSGRQFSNSRSEMNVSTLELGDSALYLCASSLVGREQFFGPGTRLTVL.

This clonotype showed up just a few times. This rearrangement joins TRBV20-1 to TRBJ2-1; the D gene is possibly TRBD2 (6 bases). Between the trimmed V and J ends, which lost 4 bases and 5 bases, there was a span of 15 bases. This CDR3 has 14 amino acids. Germline values: CDR1 DFQATT, CDR2 SNEGSKA (reference sequence). In nucleotides, the CDR3 is TGCAGTGCTAACCTCGGGACTTCCGACAATGAGCAGTTCTTC. The encoded protein is CSANLGTSDNEQFF.

V and J are TRBV12-3 or TRBV12-4 and TRBJ2-1, with TRBD2 matching 15 bases. The CDR3 spans 18 residues. With V trimmed by 6 bases and J by 4 bases, 10 bases remained unmatched. Here the CDR3 reads CASSPGTSGRLAYNEQFF. The CDR3 DNA is TGTGCCAGCAGCCCCGGGACTAGCGGGAGGTTAGCGTACAATGAGCAGTTCTTC.